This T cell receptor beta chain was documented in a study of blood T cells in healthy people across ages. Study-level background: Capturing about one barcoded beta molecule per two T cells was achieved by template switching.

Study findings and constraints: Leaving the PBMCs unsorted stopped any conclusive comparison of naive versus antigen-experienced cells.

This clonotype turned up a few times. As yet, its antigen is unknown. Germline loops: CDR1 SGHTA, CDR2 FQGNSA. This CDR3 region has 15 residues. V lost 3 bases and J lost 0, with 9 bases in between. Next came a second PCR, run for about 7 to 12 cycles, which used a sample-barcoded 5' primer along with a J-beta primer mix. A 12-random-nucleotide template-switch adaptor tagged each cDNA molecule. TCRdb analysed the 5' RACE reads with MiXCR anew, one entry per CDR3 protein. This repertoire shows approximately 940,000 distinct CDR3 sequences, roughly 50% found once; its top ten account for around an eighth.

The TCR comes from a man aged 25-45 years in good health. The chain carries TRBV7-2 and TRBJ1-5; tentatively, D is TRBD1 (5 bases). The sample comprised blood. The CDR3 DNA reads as TGTGCCAGCAGCTTGCAGGGATTTAGCAATCAGCCCCAGCATTTT. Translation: CASSLQGFSNQPQHF. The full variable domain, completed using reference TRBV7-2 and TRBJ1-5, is GAGVSQSPSNKVTEKGKDVELRCDPISGHTALYWYRQSLGQGLEFLIYFQGNSAPDKSGLPSDRFSAERTGGSVSTLTIQRTQQEDSAVYLCASSLQGFSNQPQHFGDGTRLSIL.